This T cell receptor beta chain was obtained from a study of glioma-infiltrating T cells after dendritic cell vaccination. Study-wide background: Autologous tumor lysate was loaded overnight onto monocyte-derived dendritic cells grown less than 8 days with IL-4 and GM-CSF.

Germline V gene lookup returns CDR1 KGHSH and CDR2 LQKENI. V was shortened by 3 bases and J by 5 bases, with 16 bases between the two germline ends. This CDR3 has 15 residues. The PCR used 60 V beta and 13 J beta primers. Clones were sequenced by immunoSEQ multiplex PCR, and TCRdb holds only the in-frame ones, with some missing. The sample yields fewer than 110,000 clones, approximately 80% seen once. Blood PBMC samples: pre-vaccination, two weeks post third vaccination, and at tumor progression. Study findings and constraints: No direct clonality-survival link was found; a diverse polyclonal response may matter.

Details on this clone: Antigen unknown.

Sequencing was performed on blood, taken before dendritic cell vaccination. The TCR sequence derives from a human donor with glioblastoma. The rearrangement uses TRBV18 and TRBJ1-1; TRBD1 is a possible D gene (5 bases). The DNA for the CDR3 is TGTGCCAGCTCACCCCCTGGGGGGTTGGGTACTGAAGCTTTCTTT. It encodes CASSPPGGLGTEAFF. The full variable domain, in which reference TRBV18 and TRBJ1-1 provide the parts outside the CDR3, is NAGVMQNPRHLVRRRGQEARLRCSPMKGHSHVYWYRQLPEEGLKFMVYLQKENIIDESGMPKERFSAEFPKEGPSILRIQQVVRGDSAAYFCASSPPGGLGTEAFFGQGTRLTVV.